A single sample gave rise to the 5 T cell receptor beta chains below, sequenced in a study of T cells in Graves' hyperthyroidism and ophthalmopathy. RNA transcripts gave rise to amplified TCR beta CDR3 regions. A first-round RT-PCR of the TCR CDR3 used the HTBI primer set. TCRdb reprocessed the multiplex PCR reads with MiXCR, giving one entry per CDR3 protein. Among over 45,000 distinct CDR3 sequences listed, approximately 50% were seen once. Sample: peripheral blood or thyroid tissue (not recorded which). The receptors were sampled from a woman aged 45-59 years with Graves' hyperthyroidism.

This clonotype was observed at least ten times. The chain joins TRBV2 to TRBJ2-2; tentative D call: TRBD1 (5 bases). The CDR3 runs to 14 residues. The V gene lost 7 bases and the J gene lost 4 bases, with 13 bases spanning the gap. The germline CDR1 and CDR2 sequences are SNHLY and FYNNEI. The CDR3 sequence: CASKSRVGTGELFF. The CDR3 DNA reads as TGTGCCAGCAAGAGCAGGGTGGGCACCGGGGAGCTGTTTTTT.

The rearrangement joins TRBV9 to TRBJ1-4; possibly TRBD1 for D (5 bases). Germline CDR1 SGDLS, CDR2 YYNGEE. V was shortened by 7 bases and J by 3 bases, with 22 bases between the two germline ends. The CDR3 contains 17 residues. This CDR3 is CASRRGVGTEANEKLFF. For the CDR3, the DNA is TGTGCCAGCCGGCGAGGGGTAGGCACTGAAGCTAATGAAAAACTGTTTTTT.

This sequence joins TRBV10-3 and TRBJ2-2, with D unclear. The V end was cut by 6 bases, the J end by 6 bases, with 17 bases between. Germline CDR1 and CDR2: ENHRY and SYGVKD. The CDR3 has 15 residues. CDR3 DNA sequence: TGTGCCATCAGGCCCTGGGCTAGGGAATCCGGGGAGCTGTTTTTT. It is translated as CAIRPWARESGELFF.

In regard to this clonotype: The conserved phenylalanine or tryptophan is not found at the CDR3 terminus, so this likely reflects a read error. The chain combines TRBV28 with TRBJ1-1; D gene ambiguous. In germline, CDR1 is MDHEN, CDR2 SYDVKM. The CDR3 spans 12 residues. CDR3 loop: CASGLAGTEAFV. The CDR3 DNA is TGTGCCAGCGGTTTAGCGGGTACTGAAGCTTTCGTT.

Turning to this clonotype: Because the CDR3's place on the DNA is in doubt, the DNA is left out and the CDR3 is given as listed by TCRdb. V is TRBV10-3 and J is TRBJ1-5; the DNA was not compared with TRBD1, the D call given in the table. Germline-derived CDR1 and CDR2 are ENHRY and SYGVKD. The CDR3 sequence runs 22 residues, both termini included. The CDR3 is CAISESGTRNEKLFFGSGTQHF.